The T cell receptor (beta chain) under discussion was sequenced for a study of cytomegalovirus exposure and HLA in healthy donors. Study context: Approximately 85 million unique TCRs from HLA-typed donors were held in an early data release.

The PCR employed 60 Vbeta primers together with 13 Jbeta primers. The protocol was immunoSEQ multiplex PCR, while the TCRdb copy is restricted to in-frame clones and leaves out a portion. The sample includes 87,000 or so clones, 64% seen only once; the top ten take 3.2%. The CDR3 consists of 16 residues. CDR1 is SGHAT and CDR2 is FQNNGV in the germline V gene. The sequence came from a man in his sixties in good health and CMV-seronegative. The sample taken for sequencing was PBMCs. This chain links TRBV11-2 with TRBJ2-5; 9 nucleotides agree with TRBD1. The J call may be incorrect, as the DNA end agrees better with TRBJ2-7. CDR3 residues: CASSLGPGTGPYEQYF. CDR3 bases: TGTGCCAGCAGCTTAGGCCCCGGGACAGGGCCCTACGAGCAGTACTTC.